This T cell receptor (beta chain) was observed in a study of CD8 T cells in Susac syndrome. Germline V gene sequence: CDR1 MNHEY, CDR2 SMNVEV (reference sequence). CDR3 length: 14 amino acids. V lost 2 bases, J lost 5 bases, and 13 bases lay in between. Random hexamers served to reverse transcribe about 0.45 to 1 ug RNA. The amplification used immunoSEQ multiplex PCR on TCR beta CDR3; it spanned 54 Vbeta and 13 Jbeta. TCRdb re-called the immunoSEQ multiplex PCR reads with MiXCR, one entry per CDR3 protein. The sample has 69,000 or so distinct CDR3 sequences; over 90% are singletons. CD8+ and CD4+ T cells from blood underwent TCR beta sequencing. The individuals used as controls were healthy donors who had been matched for both age and sex. TEMRA cells were enriched by FACS, while CD8+ and CD4+ T cells were obtained through a negative isolation that was performed magnetically.

This receptor was obtained from a human donor in good health. Sequenced input: CD8+ T cells from PBMCs. This rearrangement joins TRBV27 to TRBJ2-7, with D perhaps matching TRBD1 (6 bases). CDR3 nucleotide sequence: TGTGCCAGCAGTTTACCAGGGGCGGTGAACGAGCAGTACTTC. This codes for CASSLPGAVNEQYF.